Below are 26 T cell receptor beta chains sequenced from a single sample in a study of cytomegalovirus exposure and HLA in healthy donors. The PCR employed 60 Vbeta primers together with 13 Jbeta primers. Only in-frame clones appear in the TCRdb table, and some are missing; sequencing was by immunoSEQ multiplex PCR. This sample has under 200,000 clones, with around 80% found just once. The sequencing input was PBMCs. The receptors were gathered from a woman aged 40-49 years in good health and CMV-seronegative.

The chain carries TRBV30 and TRBJ1-2; D unresolved. Deletions cut 3 bases from V and 3 bases from J, with 11 bases between. CDR3 length: 13 amino acids. The germline V gene encodes CDR1 GTSNPN and CDR2 SVGIG (reference sequence). The CDR3 is CAWRLSPYYGYTF. The CDR3 DNA reads TGTGCCTGGAGGCTGAGTCCTTACTATGGCTACACCTTC.

This chain uses TRBV19 with TRBJ2-7; no firm D call. The V end lost 5 bases, the J end lost 0 bases, and 14 bases lay between the germline ends. The CDR3 sequence is 15 residues long. Per the germline V gene, CDR1 is LNHDA and CDR2 is SQIVND (reference sequence). The CDR3 loop reads CASSLTPRNSYEQYF. CDR3 nucleotides: TGTGCCAGTAGTTTAACACCGCGGAACTCCTACGAGCAGTACTTC.

This chain links TRBV6-6 with TRBJ2-7; TRBD2 agrees at 11 bases. The CDR3 contains 16 residues. Germline CDR1 reads MNHNY; CDR2 reads SVGAGI (reference sequence). V dropped 0 bases and J dropped 5; count of bases not matched to a gene: 6. CDR3 in amino acids: CASSYSLGSGRDEQYF. CDR3 sequence (DNA): TGTGCCAGCAGTTACTCGTTGGGTAGCGGGAGGGACGAGCAGTACTTC.

This chain links TRBV7-2 with TRBJ2-5; the match to TRBD2 covers 9 bases. J lost 7 bases, V lost 5 bases, and 5 bases had no gene match. The CDR3 consists of 13 residues. Germline V gene sequence: CDR1 SGHTA, CDR2 FQGNSA. The CDR3 protein is CASSVSGSGTQYF. The CDR3 nucleotides read TGTGCCAGCAGCGTTAGCGGGAGTGGGACCCAGTACTTC.

The chain recombines TRBV11-3 with TRBJ2-1, with D perhaps TRBD2 (6 bases). V was pared by 0 bases and J by 7 bases, with 13 bases between. Germline V CDR1 and CDR2: SGHNT, YENEEA. The CDR3 loop spans 15 amino acids. The CDR3 protein is CASSLDPGVRNEQFF. DNA of the CDR3: TGTGCCAGCAGCTTAGATCCGGGAGTTCGTAATGAGCAGTTCTTC.

The rearrangement joins TRBV4-1 to TRBJ2-1, with D hard to call. V gave up 1 base and J gave up 1 base, with 11 bases separating them. The CDR3 is 16 residues long. Looked up from germline, CDR1 is MGHRA and CDR2 is YSYEKL. The CDR3 nucleotides are TGCGCCAGCAGCCAAGGTAAACTTCCTTCCTACAATGAGCAGTTCTTC. It yields the protein CASSQGKLPSYNEQFF.

The chain carries TRBV19 and TRBJ1-4; possible D gene TRBD1, 6 bases. The CDR3 totals 14 residues. Germline loops: CDR1 LNHDA, CDR2 SQIVND (reference sequence). The V end lost 6 bases, the J end lost 6 bases, and 14 bases lay between the germline ends. The CDR3 DNA reads TGTGCCAGTAGCCGAACAGGGATATATGAAAAACTGTTTTTT. This encodes CASSRTGIYEKLFF.

This sequence joins TRBV5-1 and TRBJ2-5, with TRBD1 identical over 7 bases. The CDR3 loop spans 16 amino acids. J was trimmed by 2 bases and V by 4 bases; bases with no gene match: 11. Germline V gives CDR1 SGHRS, CDR2 YFSETQ. CDR3 sequence: CASSVGPGGVQETQYF. Here the CDR3 DNA reads TGCGCCAGCAGCGTAGGCCCAGGGGGTGTTCAAGAGACCCAGTACTTC.

The V and J genes are TRBV29-1 and TRBJ2-5; 7 nucleotides line up with TRBD2. J gave up 5 bases and V 5 bases, and 5 bases lay outside the gene matches. Germline V CDR1 and CDR2: SQVTM, ANQGSEA. This CDR3 is built from 12 residues. CDR3: CSVRLAGETQYF. CDR3 DNA sequence: TGCAGCGTTCGACTAGCCGGTGAGACCCAGTACTTC.

This chain joins TRBV19 and TRBJ2-5, with 8 nucleotides matching TRBD2. After removal of 5 bases from V and 3 bases from J, the junction contained 8 bases not matched to a gene. Germline V CDR1 and CDR2: LNHDA, SQIVND (reference sequence). The CDR3 is 15 residues long. CDR3 DNA: TGTGCCAGTAGTTTACCCGGACTAGCAGAAGAGACCCAGTACTTC. Translated: CASSLPGLAEETQYF.

This chain joins TRBV2 and TRBJ2-1; 8 nucleotides agree with TRBD2. CDR3 length equals 16 residues. The V gene's germline CDR1 is SNHLY and CDR2 FYNNEI. Trimming took 6 bases from V and 9 from J; bases not matched to a gene: 16. The CDR3 protein is CASSAPGLGSSGEQFF. In nucleotides, the CDR3 is TGTGCCAGCAGCGCCCCGGGACTAGGATCCTCGGGTGAGCAGTTCTTC.

The chain carries TRBV19 and TRBJ1-1, with D possibly being TRBD1 (6 bases). Trimming stripped 9 bases from V and 1 base from J, with 15 bases between. This CDR3 contains 14 residues. CDR1 is LNHDA and CDR2 is SQIVND in the germline V gene (reference sequence). CDR3 region: CASSPGAANTEAFF. CDR3 in DNA: TGTGCCAGCAGCCCAGGGGCGGCGAACACTGAAGCTTTCTTT.

The chain uses TRBV10-2 and TRBJ1-5, with D perhaps TRBD1 (6 bases). Trimming took off 3 bases at V and 2 bases at J, with 17 bases between the two ends. The germline V gene has CDR1 WSHSY and CDR2 SAAADI. The CDR3 loop spans 17 amino acids. CDR3: CASSDLGGGGGNQPQHF. CDR3 nucleotides: TGCGCCAGCAGTGACTTAGGGGGGGGAGGGGGCAATCAGCCCCAGCATTTT.

The chain recombines TRBV2 with TRBJ2-7; TRBD2 aligns across 10 bases. The CDR3 extends over 16 amino acids. V dropped 0 bases and J dropped 5; count of bases not matched to a gene: 7. The germline CDR1 and CDR2 sequences are SNHLY and FYNNEI. The CDR3 loop reads CASSEAGLAGVNEQYF. In nucleotides, the CDR3 is TGTGCCAGCAGTGAAGCTGGGCTAGCGGGAGTCAACGAGCAGTACTTC.

The chain is built from TRBV19 and TRBJ2-7, with 9 nucleotides matching TRBD1. The CDR3 has 15 amino acids. V gave up 6 bases and J gave up 4 bases; unmatched junction bases: 10. The V gene's germline CDR1 is LNHDA and CDR2 SQIVND (reference sequence). The CDR3 spells CASRNAGTGSYEQYF. CDR3 coding DNA: TGTGCCAGTAGGAATGCCGGGACAGGGTCATACGAGCAGTACTTC.

The V gene is TRBV28, the J gene TRBJ2-7; 9 nucleotides agree with TRBD2. The V segment lost 4 bases and the J segment 4 bases; nucleotides outside the gene matches: 5. This CDR3 has 14 residues. The germline V gene has CDR1 MDHEN and CDR2 SYDVKM. In DNA form, the CDR3 reads TGTGCCAGCAGTTCGGGACTAGCCCGTTACGAGCAGTACTTC. This gives the protein CASSSGLARYEQYF.

The genes are TRBV6-4 and TRBJ1-1; D not certain. Trimming removed 0 bases from V and 1 base from J, with 12 bases in between. Germline V gene lookup returns CDR1 MRHNA and CDR2 SNTAGT. CDR3 size: 16 residues. The CDR3 region is CASSDSPRAGNTEAFF. The CDR3 region has the DNA TGTGCCAGCAGTGACTCACCCCGAGCGGGGAACACTGAAGCTTTCTTT.

The genes are TRBV5-1 and TRBJ1-3; a weak D match, TRBD1 (5 bases). The germline CDR1 and CDR2 sequences are SGHRS and YFSETQ. This CDR3 contains 16 residues. V lost 3 bases and J 0 bases, leaving 13 bases between the germline ends. The CDR3 spells CASSSLTESSGNTIYF. Here the CDR3 DNA reads TGCGCCAGCAGCTCCTTGACAGAAAGCTCTGGAAACACCATATATTTT.

For this clone: At one boundary the junction diverges from the germline segment, which might be a read error. The same CDR3 arises from other DNA sequences in this sample as well. The V gene is TRBV6-1, the J gene TRBJ1-1; tentative D call: TRBD1 (6 bases). The CDR3 covers 14 residues. The V gene's germline CDR1 is MNHNS and CDR2 SASEGT. Here the CDR3 DNA reads TGTGCCAGCACGCAGGGGTATGGGGACACCGAAGCTTTCTTT. It yields the protein CASTQGYGDTEAFF.

The chain has TRBV28 and TRBJ2-2, with 8 nucleotides matching TRBD1. CDR1 and CDR2 from the germline V gene are MDHEN and SYDVKM. The CDR3 covers 15 residues. Unmatched junction bases numbered 3, after V lost 5 bases and J lost 1 base. As DNA, the CDR3 is TGTGCCAGCAGTAGTGGACAGGGGAACACCGGGGAGCTGTTTTTT. Translated: CASSSGQGNTGELFF.

The chain is built from TRBV6-1 and TRBJ2-1; D is perhaps TRBD2 (7 bases). The CDR3 is 15 residues long. The germline CDR1 and CDR2 sequences are MNHNS and SASEGT. V was clipped by 3 bases and J by 9 bases, with 18 bases between them. The CDR3 DNA sequence: TGTGCCAGCAGTGATATGGGGGGGGCGTGGGGTGAGCAGTTCTTC. It codes for CASSDMGGAWGEQFF.

The chain couples TRBV14 to TRBJ1-1; maybe TRBD1 (6 bases). Trimming cost V 0 bases and J 10 bases, with 9 bases left between them. The CDR3 is made up of 12 amino acids. The germline gives CDR1 SGHDN, CDR2 FVKESK. The CDR3 DNA reads as TGTGCCAGCAGCCAAGAGGGAGGGGGAGCTTTCTTT. It is translated as CASSQEGGGAFF.

This clone was recorded once. The chain couples TRBV6-6 to TRBJ1-1; D perhaps matches TRBD1 (5 bases). Trimming shortened V by 8 bases and J by 7 bases, and 14 bases separated the two germline ends. Germline values: CDR1 MNHNY, CDR2 SVGAGI (reference sequence). This CDR3 region has 12 residues. Here the CDR3 reads CASSNRRYEAFF. DNA for the CDR3: TGTGCCAGCTCTAACAGGAGATATGAAGCTTTCTTT.

This sequence joins TRBV5-4 and TRBJ2-1; TRBD1 matches 7 bases. Per the germline V gene, CDR1 is SGHNT and CDR2 is YYREEE (reference sequence). Trimming at V came to 2 bases and at J to 5 bases, leaving 4 bases not matched to a gene. The CDR3 extends over 14 amino acids. The DNA of the CDR3 is TGTGCCAGCAGCTTAACAGGGGTTCACAATGAGCAGTTCTTC. Residues: CASSLTGVHNEQFF. Together with reference TRBV5-4 and TRBJ2-1, the CDR3 gives the full variable domain: ETGVTQSPTHLIKTRGQQVTLRCSSQSGHNTVSWYQQALGQGPQFIFQYYREEENGRGNFPPRFSGLQFPNYSSELNVNALELDDSALYLCASSLTGVHNEQFFGPGTRLTVL.

The chain uses TRBV18 and TRBJ2-3; 8 bases map to TRBD2. V shed 6 bases and J 1 base; nucleotides not matched to a gene: 9. The CDR3 loop spans 16 amino acids. From germline, CDR1 is KGHSH and CDR2 LQKENI. The DNA for the CDR3 is TGTGCCAGCTCCCTCGGGGGGGGACACCGCACAGATACGCAGTATTTT. Translation: CASSLGGGHRTDTQYF.

CDR3 sequence reads: CASSPDRPQPQHF. As DNA, the CDR3 is TGTGCCAGCAGCCCCGACAGGCCCCAGCCCCAGCATTTT. The chain has TRBV7-2 and TRBJ1-5; D possibly corresponds to TRBD1 (6 bases). V was pared by 5 bases and J by 7 bases, with 12 bases between. The CDR3 runs 13 residues. Germline values: CDR1 SGHTA, CDR2 FQGNSA.